The T cell receptor (beta chain) under discussion was sequenced for a study of blood T cells in healthy people across ages. Germline V gene sequence: CDR1 SEHNR, CDR2 FQNEAQ (reference sequence). The CDR3 totals 16 residues. A sample-barcoded 5' primer and a J-beta primer mix were used in a second PCR of about 6 to 11 cycles. TCRdb re-analysed the 5' RACE reads in MiXCR, keeping a single row per CDR3 protein. The sample lists approximately 850,000 distinct CDR3 sequences; around 43% were seen once. This sequence joins TRBV7-9 and TRBJ2-4; 8 bases map to TRBD1. The assigned J gene may be wrong: the sequence end matches TRBJ2-7 better. The sequence was collected from a man aged 60 to 69 in good health. Sequenced: blood. The CDR3 DNA reads TGTGCCAGCAGCGGGTCCGGTGGGACAGGCCTCTACGAGCAGTACTTC. Residues: CASSGSGGTGLYEQYF.